The clone carrying this TCR beta chain was found many times. This sample was included in a study of regulatory T cells in long-lasting Graves disease. CDR3 regions were amplified by Arm-PCR using iRepertoire HTBI primers to build TCR beta libraries. TCRdb independently ran MiXCR on the multiplex PCR reads; one entry per CDR3 protein. The sample has 410,000 or so distinct CDR3 sequences; under 15% are singletons. Indicated time point: newly diagnosed GD, antithyroid drugs for less than 3 months. PBMCs were the source of the RNA used for TCR sequencing. Trimming removed 3 bases from V and 1 base from J; junction bases left unmatched: 3. The CDR3 runs 15 residues. These data also featured in a second study, about T cells in Graves' hyperthyroidism and ophthalmopathy. From that study: Patients aged 18 to 65 had newly diagnosed hyperthyroidism that had lasted under 2 months. Ophthalmopathy, which appeared later, was predicted by the model a median approximately 6.7 months before onset.

The V call is TRBV12-3 or TRBV12-4, the J call TRBJ2-7, with 10 bases aligning to TRBD2. The sample consisted of peripheral blood mononuclear cells (PBMCs), taken at new diagnosis, from a patient treated with antithyroid drugs. The clonotype originates from a woman younger than 45 with Graves disease. The DNA of the CDR3 is TGTGCCAGCAGTTTGGGACTAGCGCTTTCCTACGAGCAGTACTTC. Protein: CASSLGLALSYEQYF.